The sequence of this T cell receptor beta chain was determined in a study of a mutant IDH1 vaccine in newly diagnosed glioma. Study at large: The first vaccination came 4-6 weeks after radiotherapy alone, or with temozolomide cycles. Study-level findings and limits: Pseudoprogression seemingly bore no relation to changes in top peripheral T cell clonotypes. Patients mounted vaccine-induced immune responses in 93.3% of cases.

Assay used: immunoSEQ multiplex PCR; TCRdb lists only in-frame clones, some missing. The sample includes 56,000 or so clones, over 75% seen only once; the top ten take approximately 1.8%. This sample's time point: week 5, during vaccination. Each vaccine dose was 300 ug of mutant IDH1 20-mer peptide, with topical imiquimod. The V segment lost 6 bases and the J segment 3 bases; nucleotides outside the gene matches: 5. CDR1 is SNHLY, CDR2 FYNNEI, per germline. The CDR3 has 14 amino acids. With regard to this clone: Its matching antigen is unknown.

The sample in question was PBMCs, obtained from a glioma patient whose treatment included an IDH1 peptide vaccine. This sequence originates from a woman aged 40 to 49 with glioma. V gene TRBV2 combines with J gene TRBJ2-7, with 10 positions matching TRBD1. Here the CDR3 reads CASSLRDRGYEQYF. The CDR3, as DNA: TGTGCCAGCAGCCTCCGGGACAGGGGCTACGAGCAGTACTTC.